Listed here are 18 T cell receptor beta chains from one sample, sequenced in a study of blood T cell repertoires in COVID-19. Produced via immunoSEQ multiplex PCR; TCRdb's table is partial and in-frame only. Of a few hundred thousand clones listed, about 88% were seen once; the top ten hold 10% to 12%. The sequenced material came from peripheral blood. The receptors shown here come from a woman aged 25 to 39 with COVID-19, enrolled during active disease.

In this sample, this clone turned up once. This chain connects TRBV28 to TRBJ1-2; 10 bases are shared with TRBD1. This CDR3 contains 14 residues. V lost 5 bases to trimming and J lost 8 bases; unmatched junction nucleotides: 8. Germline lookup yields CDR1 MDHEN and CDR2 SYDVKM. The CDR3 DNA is TGTGCCAGCAGTCCACCCGGGACAGGGGCAGGCTACACCTTC. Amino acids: CASSPPGTGAGYTF.

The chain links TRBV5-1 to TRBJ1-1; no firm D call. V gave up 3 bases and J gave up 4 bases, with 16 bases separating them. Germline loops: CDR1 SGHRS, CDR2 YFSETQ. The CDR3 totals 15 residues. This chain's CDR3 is CASSWGNYGGTEAFF. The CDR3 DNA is TGCGCCAGCAGCTGGGGAAACTACGGAGGCACTGAAGCTTTCTTT.

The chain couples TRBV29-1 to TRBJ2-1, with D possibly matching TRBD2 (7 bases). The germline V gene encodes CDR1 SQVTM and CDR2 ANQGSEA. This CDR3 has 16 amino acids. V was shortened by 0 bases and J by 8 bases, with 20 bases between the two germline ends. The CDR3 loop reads CSVEDLLGGGGHEQFF. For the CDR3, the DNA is TGCAGCGTTGAAGATCTTCTGGGGGGAGGGGGTCATGAGCAGTTCTTC.

The CDR3: CASSQGLSNQPQHF. In DNA, the CDR3 is TGTGCCAGCAGCCAGGGACTTAGCAATCAGCCCCAGCATTTT. The gene calls are TRBV5-6 and TRBJ1-5, with TRBD1 as a possible D gene (5 bases). The germline V gene has CDR1 SGHDT and CDR2 YYEEEE. V was pared by 4 bases and J by 0 bases, with 8 bases between. This CDR3 has 14 amino acids.

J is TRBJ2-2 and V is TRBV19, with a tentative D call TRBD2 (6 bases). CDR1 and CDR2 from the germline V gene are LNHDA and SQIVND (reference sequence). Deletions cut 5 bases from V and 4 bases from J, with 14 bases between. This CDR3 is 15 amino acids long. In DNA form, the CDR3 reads TGTGCCAGTAGTGGCGTATTCGGGGGCACCGGGGAGCTGTTTTTT. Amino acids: CASSGVFGGTGELFF.

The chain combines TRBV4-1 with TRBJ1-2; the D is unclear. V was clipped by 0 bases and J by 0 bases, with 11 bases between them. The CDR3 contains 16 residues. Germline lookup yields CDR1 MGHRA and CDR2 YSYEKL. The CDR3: CASSQDPSGSNYGYTF. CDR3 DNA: TGCGCCAGCAGCCAAGATCCGTCGGGATCTAACTATGGCTACACCTTC.

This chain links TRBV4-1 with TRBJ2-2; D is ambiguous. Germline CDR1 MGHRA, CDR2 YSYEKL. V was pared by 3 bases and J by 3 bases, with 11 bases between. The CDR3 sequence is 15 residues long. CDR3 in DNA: TGCGCCAGCAGCCAGAGCCCTAGATACACCGGGGAGCTGTTTTTT. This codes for CASSQSPRYTGELFF.

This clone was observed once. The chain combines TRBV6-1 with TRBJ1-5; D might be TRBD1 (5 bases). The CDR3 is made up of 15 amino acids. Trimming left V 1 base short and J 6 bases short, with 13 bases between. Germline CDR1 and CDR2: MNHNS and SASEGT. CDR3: CASSEEGREVQPQHF. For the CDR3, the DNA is TGTGCCAGCAGTGAAGAGGGCAGGGAGGTTCAGCCCCAGCATTTT.

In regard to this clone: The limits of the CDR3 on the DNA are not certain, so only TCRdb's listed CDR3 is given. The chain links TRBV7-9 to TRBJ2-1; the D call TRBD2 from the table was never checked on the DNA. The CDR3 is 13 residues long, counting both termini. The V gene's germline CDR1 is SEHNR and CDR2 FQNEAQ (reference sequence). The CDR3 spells CASSFGPGARGFF.

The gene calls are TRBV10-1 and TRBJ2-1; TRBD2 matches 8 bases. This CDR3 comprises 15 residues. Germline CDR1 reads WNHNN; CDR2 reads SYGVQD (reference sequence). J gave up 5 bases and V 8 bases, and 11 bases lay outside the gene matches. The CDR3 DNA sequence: TGCGCCAGCTCTCGACTAGCGCAAGAAGACAATGAGCAGTTCTTC. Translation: CASSRLAQEDNEQFF.

CDR3 nucleotides: TGCGCCAGCAGTGAGTTGGAAACAGGGAAGGAAGCTTTCTTT. As protein: CASSELETGKEAFF. The chain recombines TRBV10-2 with TRBJ1-1; possible D gene TRBD1, 6 bases. Germline V CDR1 and CDR2: WSHSY, SAAADI. The CDR3 is 14 residues long. V was clipped by 1 base and J by 8 bases, with 14 bases between them.

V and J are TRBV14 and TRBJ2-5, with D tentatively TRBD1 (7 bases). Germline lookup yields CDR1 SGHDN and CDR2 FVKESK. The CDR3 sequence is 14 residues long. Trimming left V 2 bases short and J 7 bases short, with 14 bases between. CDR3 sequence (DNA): TGTGCCAGCAGCCAAACAGGGGAGGCGGCGACCCAGTACTTC. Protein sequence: CASSQTGEAATQYF.

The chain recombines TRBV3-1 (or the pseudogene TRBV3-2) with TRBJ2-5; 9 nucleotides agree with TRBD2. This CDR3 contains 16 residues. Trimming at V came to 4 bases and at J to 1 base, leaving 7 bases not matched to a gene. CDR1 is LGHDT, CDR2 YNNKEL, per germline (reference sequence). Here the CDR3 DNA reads TGTGCCAGCAGCCTCTTTCTAGCGGGGACCCAAGAGACCCAGTACTTC. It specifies CASSLFLAGTQETQYF.

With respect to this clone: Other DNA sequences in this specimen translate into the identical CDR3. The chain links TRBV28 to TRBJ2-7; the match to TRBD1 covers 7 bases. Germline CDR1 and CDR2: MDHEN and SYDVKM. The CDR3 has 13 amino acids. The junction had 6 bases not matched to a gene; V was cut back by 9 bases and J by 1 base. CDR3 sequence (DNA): TGTGCCAGTCGGAGACAGGGATCCTACGAGCAGTACTTC. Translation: CASRRQGSYEQYF.

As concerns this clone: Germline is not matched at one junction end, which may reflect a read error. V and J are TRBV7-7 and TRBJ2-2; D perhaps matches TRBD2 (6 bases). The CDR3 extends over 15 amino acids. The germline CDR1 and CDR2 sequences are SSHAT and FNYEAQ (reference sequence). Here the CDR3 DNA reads TGTGCTAGCAGCATGACTAGATCGAACACCGGGGAGCTGTTTTTT. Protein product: CASSMTRSNTGELFF.

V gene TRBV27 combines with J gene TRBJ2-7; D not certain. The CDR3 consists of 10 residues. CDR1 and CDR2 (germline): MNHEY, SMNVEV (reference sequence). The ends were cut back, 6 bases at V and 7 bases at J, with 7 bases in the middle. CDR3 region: CASSYLEQYF. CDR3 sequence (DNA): TGTGCCAGCAGCTACCTTGAGCAGTACTTC.

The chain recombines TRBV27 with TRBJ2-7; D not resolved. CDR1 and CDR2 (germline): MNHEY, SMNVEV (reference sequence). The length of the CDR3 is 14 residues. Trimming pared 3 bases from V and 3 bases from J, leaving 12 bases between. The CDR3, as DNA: TGTGCCAGCAGTTTCGCAGGCACCCGCTACGAGCAGTACTTC. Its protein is CASSFAGTRYEQYF.

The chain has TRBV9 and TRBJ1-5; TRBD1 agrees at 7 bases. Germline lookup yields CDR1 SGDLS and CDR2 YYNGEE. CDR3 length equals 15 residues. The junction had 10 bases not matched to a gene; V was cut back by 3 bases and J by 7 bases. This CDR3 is CASSAQGVVGQPQHF. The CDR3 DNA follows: TGTGCCAGCAGCGCTCAGGGGGTCGTGGGGCAGCCCCAGCATTTT. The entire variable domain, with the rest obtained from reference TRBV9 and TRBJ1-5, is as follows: DSGVTQTPKHLITATGQRVTLRCSPRSGDLSVYWYQQSLDQGLQFLIQYYNGEERAKGNILERFSAQQFPDLHSELNLSSLELGDSALYFCASSAQGVVGQPQHFGDGTRLSIL.